The entry that follows covers one T cell receptor (beta chain) sequence. Its specificity is unknown. This entry is derived from a study of vaccination effects on CD4 cells after COVID-19. Study context: Following the second dose by a median of 72 days, the post-vaccine samples were obtained.

Some clones are missing from TCRdb's copy, which holds only in-frame ones; the method was immunoSEQ multiplex PCR. The sample consists of more than 20,000 clones, around four fifths of them appearing once. Trimming removed 4 bases from V and 3 bases from J, with 17 bases in between. The germline V gene has CDR1 SGHRS and CDR2 YFSETQ. The CDR3 is 15 residues long. Using viral peptide pools, the ViraFEST assay grew out antigen-specific CD4+ T cells prior to sequencing. The culture ran for around nine days, and then CD4+ T cells were isolated. Participants were given two doses of BNT162b2 or mRNA-1273 vaccine.

The sequencing here drew on CD4+ T cells from PBMCs cultured with SARS-CoV-2 spike peptides, taken after COVID-19 vaccination. The V gene is TRBV5-1, the J gene TRBJ2-7; D is perhaps TRBD1 (6 bases). This receptor was identified in a human donor who received a COVID-19 vaccine. CDR3 loop: CASSVQGPLNYEQYF. DNA of the CDR3: TGCGCCAGCAGCGTACAGGGACCCCTCAACTACGAGCAGTACTTC.